These 29 T cell receptor beta chains originate from one sample sequenced in a study of a mutant IDH1 vaccine in newly diagnosed glioma. Using immunoSEQ multiplex PCR, the repertoire was profiled, and TCRdb retains in-frame clones only, with some absent. This table holds about 43,000 clones, 84% found once. No antigen is known for these receptors. As for time point: week 23, last vaccination. Each dose delivered 300 ug of mutant IDH1 20-mer peptide subcutaneously with imiquimod. Source: PBMCs, taken from a glioma patient whose treatment included an IDH1 peptide vaccine. All receptors come from a young woman with glioma. Some clones in this sample may be carry-over from other donors' samples.

The rearrangement links TRBV9 to TRBJ2-7, with 12 bases lining up with TRBD2. The ends lost 3 bases at V and 0 bases at J; junction bases unmatched: 10. The length of the CDR3 is 18 residues. CDR1 SGDLS and CDR2 YYNGEE come from the germline V gene. The DNA of the CDR3 is TGTGCCAGCAGCGGAAACCCCTCGACTAGCGGGGGCTCCTACGAGCAGTACTTC. It translates to CASSGNPSTSGGSYEQYF.

The chain employs TRBV6-1 and TRBJ2-1; D gene uncertain. Trimming stripped 2 bases from V and 0 bases from J, with 11 bases between. Germline loops: CDR1 MNHNS, CDR2 SASEGT. This CDR3 has 16 amino acids. The CDR3 loop reads CASSESPAGSYNEQFF. The CDR3 coding sequence is TGTGCCAGCAGTGAATCCCCAGCTGGCTCCTACAATGAGCAGTTCTTC.

The V and J genes are TRBV4-3 and TRBJ2-7; TRBD2 agrees at 10 bases. The V gene end was trimmed by 0 bases and the J gene end by 3 bases; junction bases not matched to a gene: 5. Per germline, CDR1 LGHNA and CDR2 YSLEER. The CDR3 has 16 residues. This CDR3 reads CASSQDLAGGGYEQYF. CDR3 bases: TGCGCCAGCAGCCAAGACTTAGCGGGGGGAGGCTACGAGCAGTACTTC.

The V gene is TRBV6-1, the J gene TRBJ2-7; D gene ambiguous. V lost 5 bases to trimming and J lost 2 bases, with 1 base between them. CDR3 length equals 10 residues. Germline CDR1 MNHNS, CDR2 SASEGT. CDR3: CASSTYEQYF. The CDR3 nucleotides read TGTGCCAGCAGTACCTACGAGCAGTACTTC.

This clone was seen a single time. The chain carries TRBV5-4 and TRBJ2-1, with a possible D match to TRBD2 (6 bases). V lost 4 bases to trimming and J lost 5 bases, with 13 bases between them. The CDR3 is 14 residues long. Germline CDR1 SGHNT, CDR2 YYREEE (reference sequence). The CDR3 DNA follows: TGTGCCAGCAGCGCAACTAGCTCTAACAATGAGCAGTTCTTC. It yields the protein CASSATSSNNEQFF.

This chain joins TRBV19 and TRBJ1-5, with unresolved D. Trimming left V 1 base short and J 2 bases short, with 9 bases between. CDR1 LNHDA and CDR2 SQIVND come from the germline V gene (reference sequence). This CDR3 has 15 amino acids. The CDR3 protein is CASSIGSRGNQPQHF. The CDR3 DNA follows: TGTGCCAGTAGTATAGGGAGTAGAGGCAATCAGCCCCAGCATTTT.

This clone turned up a few times. CDR3 protein: CASSRPNQPQHF. For the CDR3, the DNA is TGTGCCAGCAGTCGCCCGAATCAGCCCCAGCATTTT. The rearrangement links TRBV27 to TRBJ1-5, with unresolved D. V lost 5 bases to trimming and J lost 4 bases, with 6 bases between them. CDR1 is MNHEY, CDR2 SMNVEV, per germline (reference sequence). This CDR3 is built from 12 residues.

The chain is built from TRBV19 and TRBJ1-2, with D tentatively TRBD1 (6 bases). This CDR3 comprises 16 residues. Germline-derived CDR1 and CDR2 are LNHDA and SQIVND (reference sequence). V lost 6 bases, J lost 5 bases, and 22 bases lay in between. The CDR3 region is CASRNPAGQRLYGYTF. The DNA for the CDR3 is TGTGCCAGTAGAAACCCGGCCGGACAGCGACTGTATGGCTACACCTTC.

Points on this clone: This specimen includes other DNA sequences encoding the same CDR3. The chain recombines TRBV19 with TRBJ2-1; D is possibly TRBD1 (6 bases). The CDR3 sequence is 15 residues long. Trimming shortened V by 5 bases and J by 0 bases, and 11 bases separated the two germline ends. The germline V gene encodes CDR1 LNHDA and CDR2 SQIVND (reference sequence). The DNA of the CDR3 is TGTGCCAGTAGTGCAGACAGGAGCTCCTACAATGAGCAGTTCTTC. Translating gives CASSADRSSYNEQFF.

The chain joins TRBV7-2 to TRBJ1-2; D remains ambiguous. The CDR3 runs to 14 residues. Germline V gene data show CDR1 as SGHTA and CDR2 as FQGNSA. V was pared by 3 bases and J by 4 bases, with 12 bases between. CDR3 nucleotides: TGTGCCAGCAGCTTGGACGTTTTGTCCTATGGCTACACCTTC. This gives the protein CASSLDVLSYGYTF. Filled out from reference TRBV7-2 and TRBJ1-2, the complete variable domain reads GAGVSQSPSNKVTEKGKDVELRCDPISGHTALYWYRQSLGQGLEFLIYFQGNSAPDKSGLPSDRFSAERTGGSVSTLTIQRTQQEDSAVYLCASSLDVLSYGYTFGSGTRLTVV.

This rearrangement joins TRBV7-2 to TRBJ2-7; 8 nucleotides agree with TRBD1. V lost 6 bases, J lost 0 bases, and 4 bases stayed unmatched. Per germline, CDR1 SGHTA and CDR2 FQGNSA. This CDR3 region has 14 residues. This chain's CDR3 is CASRWTGSSYEQYF. The DNA of the CDR3 is TGTGCCAGCAGATGGACAGGGAGCTCCTACGAGCAGTACTTC.

V and J are TRBV2 and TRBJ2-7; TRBD1 might be the D (5 bases). V was cut by 3 bases and J by 3 bases, with 9 bases left in between. The germline V gene has CDR1 SNHLY and CDR2 FYNNEI. The CDR3 sequence is 13 residues long. CDR3 nucleotide sequence: TGTGCCAGCAGTGACAGGGATCGCTACGAGCAGTACTTC. This gives the protein CASSDRDRYEQYF.

The chain couples TRBV30 to TRBJ2-1, with 7 bases that match TRBD2. The V and J ends lost 5 bases and 4 bases, in that order; junction bases with no gene match: 11. Germline values: CDR1 GTSNPN, CDR2 SVGIG (reference sequence). CDR3 length equals 15 residues. This chain's CDR3 is CAWAIGAGVYNEQFF. DNA for the CDR3: TGTGCCTGGGCCATAGGGGCGGGAGTATACAATGAGCAGTTCTTC.

This clone was recorded only once. This chain connects TRBV5-1 to TRBJ2-1; 9 nucleotides line up with TRBD2. The CDR3 covers 14 residues. The J segment lost 5 bases and the V segment lost 6 bases, leaving 6 bases of the junction unmatched. Per the germline V gene, CDR1 is SGHRS and CDR2 is YFSETQ. This CDR3 reads CASKEAGGDNEQFF. The CDR3 coding sequence is TGCGCCAGCAAGGAGGCGGGGGGGGACAATGAGCAGTTCTTC.

CDR3 loop: CASMGGRETQYF. DNA for the CDR3: TGTGCCAGCATGGGTGGGCGAGAGACCCAGTACTTC. The chain combines TRBV2 with TRBJ2-5; D is uncertain. Trimming took 7 bases from V and 4 from J, leaving 10 bases between them. The CDR3 has 12 residues. CDR1 and CDR2 from the germline V gene are SNHLY and FYNNEI.

The CDR3 protein is CASSYRGPAGEAFF. The CDR3 DNA reads as TGTGCCAGCAGTTACCGGGGCCCGGCCGGCGAAGCTTTCTTT. The chain has TRBV6-5 and TRBJ1-1, with TRBD1 as a possible D gene (5 bases). The CDR3 spans 14 residues. In germline, CDR1 is MNHEY, CDR2 SVGAGI. The ends were cut back, 2 bases at V and 8 bases at J, with 15 bases in the middle.

The chain links TRBV15 to TRBJ2-3; 7 bases match TRBD1. Germline V CDR1 and CDR2: LNHNV, YYDKDF (reference sequence). J was trimmed by 2 bases and V by 1 base; bases with no gene match: 3. This CDR3 spans 15 amino acids. CDR3 sequence: CATSRARGFTDTQYF. The CDR3 DNA reads TGTGCCACCAGCAGAGCCAGGGGGTTCACAGATACGCAGTATTTT.

The rearrangement links TRBV6-5 to TRBJ1-5; no clear D gene. The CDR3 covers 15 residues. Trimming took 6 bases from V and 0 from J, leaving 12 bases between them. Germline lookup yields CDR1 MNHEY and CDR2 SVGAGI. CDR3 protein: CASSRGGDSNQPQHF. CDR3 bases: TGTGCCAGCAGCAGAGGAGGAGATAGCAATCAGCCCCAGCATTTT.

This clone occurred once. V usage is TRBV7-9 and J usage is TRBJ2-7, with 10 bases matching TRBD1. J was trimmed by 5 bases and V by 5 bases; bases with no gene match: 6. This CDR3 comprises 14 residues. From germline, CDR1 is SEHNR and CDR2 FQNEAQ (reference sequence). The CDR3 spells CASSQAGTGDEQYF. The CDR3 coding sequence is TGTGCCAGCAGCCAGGCCGGGACAGGGGACGAGCAGTACTTC.

The chain links TRBV20-1 to TRBJ2-5; possible D gene TRBD2, 6 bases. CDR3 size: 10 residues. The V end was cut by 7 bases, the J end by 5 bases, with 8 bases between. Germline CDR1 and CDR2: DFQATT and SNEGSKA (reference sequence). This chain's CDR3 is CSVGGETQYF. CDR3 in DNA: TGCAGTGTGGGGGGTGAGACCCAGTACTTC.

The V gene is TRBV5-6, the J gene TRBJ1-2, with D unresolved. The germline gives CDR1 SGHDT, CDR2 YYEEEE. The CDR3 has 15 residues. Trimming cost V 3 bases and J 4 bases, with 16 bases left between them. CDR3 loop: CASSSSTPHVYGYTF. The CDR3 bases are TGTGCCAGCAGCTCCTCCACCCCGCACGTCTATGGCTACACCTTC.

The CDR3: CAIKVRGLAGAEQYF. In DNA form, the CDR3 reads TGTGCCATCAAGGTTAGGGGACTAGCGGGAGCCGAGCAGTACTTC. V usage is TRBV10-3 and J usage is TRBJ2-7, with 14 bases that match TRBD2. V trimming: 7 bases; J trimming: 6 bases; junction bases outside the gene matches: 8. The CDR3 is 15 amino acids. Germline V gene data show CDR1 as ENHRY and CDR2 as SYGVKD.

The J gene is TRBJ2-3, the V gene TRBV10-3, with D perhaps being TRBD1 or TRBD2 (6 bases each). The V end was cut by 6 bases, the J end by 3 bases, with 10 bases between. The germline V gene has CDR1 ENHRY and CDR2 SYGVKD. CDR3 size: 13 residues. The CDR3 sequence is CAIRGGVTDTQYF. For the CDR3, the DNA is TGTGCCATCAGGGGGGGCGTAACAGATACGCAGTATTTT.

V gene TRBV10-3 combines with J gene TRBJ2-3; 8 bases match TRBD1. This CDR3 is built from 15 residues. With V trimmed by 0 bases and J by 4 bases, 3 bases remained unmatched. Germline assignment: CDR1 ENHRY and CDR2 SYGVKD. CDR3 sequence reads: CAISESTGVADTQYF. CDR3 DNA: TGTGCCATCAGTGAGTCGACAGGGGTGGCAGATACGCAGTATTTT.

The genes are TRBV7-2 and TRBJ1-1; 7 bases fit TRBD1. This CDR3 spans 14 amino acids. Germline loops: CDR1 SGHTA, CDR2 FQGNSA. With 2 bases clipped from V and 2 bases from J, the junction kept 2 bases outside the gene matches. In DNA, the CDR3 is TGTGCCAGCAGCTTACAGGGGGTTAACACTGAAGCTTTCTTT. Amino acids: CASSLQGVNTEAFF.

This clone appeared a few times. This rearrangement joins TRBV10-3 to TRBJ1-1; D might be TRBD1 (5 bases). Trimming cost V 3 bases and J 1 base, with 6 bases left between them. Germline values: CDR1 ENHRY, CDR2 SYGVKD. CDR3 length: 13 amino acids. The CDR3 nucleotides read TGTGCCATCAGTGACGACAGGAACACTGAAGCTTTCTTT. As protein: CAISDDRNTEAFF.

This chain links TRBV15 with TRBJ1-1; D unclear. Between the trimmed V and J ends, which lost 5 bases and 0 bases, there was a span of 10 bases. The CDR3 contains 14 residues. Germline V gene lookup returns CDR1 LNHNV and CDR2 YYDKDF (reference sequence). CDR3 sequence (DNA): TGTGCCACCAGCGGCAGTTGGATGAACACTGAAGCTTTCTTT. Translating it yields CATSGSWMNTEAFF. Complete variable domain (other parts from reference TRBV15 and TRBJ1-1): DAMVIQNPRYQVTQFGKPVTLSCSQTLNHNVMYWYQQKSSQAPKLLFHYYDKDFNNEADTPDNFQSRRPNTSFCFLDIRSPGLGDTAMYLCATSGSWMNTEAFFGQGTRLTVV.

V usage is TRBV5-5 and J usage is TRBJ1-4; a possible D gene is TRBD1 (5 bases). The CDR3 spans 17 residues. V lost 0 bases and J lost 7, with 19 bases in between. Germline values: CDR1 SGHKS, CDR2 YYEKEE (reference sequence). Written as DNA, the CDR3 is TGTGCCAGCAGCTTGGGAGTTTTCGGCAGGGTAACTGAAAAACTGTTTTTT. This gives the protein CASSLGVFGRVTEKLFF.

This clone turned up a few times. The chain carries TRBV25-1 and TRBJ2-5; 16 bases match TRBD2. The V gene's germline CDR1 is MGHDK and CDR2 SYGVNS. V dropped 4 bases and J dropped 5; count of bases not matched to a gene: 7. The CDR3 totals 17 residues. The CDR3 loop reads CASSAGTSGRARETQYF. CDR3 nucleotides: TGTGCCAGCAGTGCGGGGACTAGCGGGAGGGCCAGGGAGACCCAGTACTTC.